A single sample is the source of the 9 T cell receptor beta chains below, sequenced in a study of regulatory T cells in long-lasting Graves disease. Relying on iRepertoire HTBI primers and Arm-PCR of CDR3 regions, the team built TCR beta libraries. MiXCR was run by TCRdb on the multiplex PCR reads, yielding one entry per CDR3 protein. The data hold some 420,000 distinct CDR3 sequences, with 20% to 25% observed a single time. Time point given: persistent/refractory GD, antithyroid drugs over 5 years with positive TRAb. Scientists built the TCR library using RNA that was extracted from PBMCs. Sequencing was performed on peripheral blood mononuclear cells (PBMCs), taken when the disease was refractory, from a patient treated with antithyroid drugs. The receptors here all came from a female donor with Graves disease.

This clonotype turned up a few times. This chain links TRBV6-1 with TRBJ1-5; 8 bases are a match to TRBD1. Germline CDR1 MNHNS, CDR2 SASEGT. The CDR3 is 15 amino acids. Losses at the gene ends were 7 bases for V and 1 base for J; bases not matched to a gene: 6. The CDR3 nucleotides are TGTGCCAGCAACCTACAGGGGGGGAGCAATCAGCCCCAGCATTTT. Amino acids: CASNLQGGSNQPQHF.

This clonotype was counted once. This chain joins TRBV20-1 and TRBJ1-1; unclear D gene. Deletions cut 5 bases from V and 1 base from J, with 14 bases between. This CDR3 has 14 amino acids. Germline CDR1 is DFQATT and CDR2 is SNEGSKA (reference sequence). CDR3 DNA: TGCAGTGCTCATCCGACATCTGGGAACACTGAAGCTTTCTTT. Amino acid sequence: CSAHPTSGNTEAFF.

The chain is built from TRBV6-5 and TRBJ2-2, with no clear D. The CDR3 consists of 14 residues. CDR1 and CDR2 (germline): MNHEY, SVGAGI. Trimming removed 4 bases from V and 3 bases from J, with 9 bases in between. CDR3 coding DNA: TGTGCCAGCAGTTTGAGTCCCGACACCGGGGAGCTGTTTTTT. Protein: CASSLSPDTGELFF.

As DNA, the CDR3 is TGTGCCAGCAGACGACAGGGGGGTCTTACAGATACGCAGTATTTT. It encodes CASRRQGGLTDTQYF. The chain is built from TRBV6-1 and TRBJ2-3; TRBD1 agrees at 9 bases. Trimming cost V 6 bases and J 3 bases; bases outside gene matches: 7. Per germline, CDR1 MNHNS and CDR2 SASEGT. The CDR3 consists of 15 residues.

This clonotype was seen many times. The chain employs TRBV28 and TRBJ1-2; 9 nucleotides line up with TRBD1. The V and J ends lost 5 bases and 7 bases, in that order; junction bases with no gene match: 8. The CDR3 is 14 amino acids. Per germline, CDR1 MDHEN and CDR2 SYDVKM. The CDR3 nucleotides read TGTGCCAGCAGTCCATTACAGGGGGCGGGTGGCTACACCTTC. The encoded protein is CASSPLQGAGGYTF.

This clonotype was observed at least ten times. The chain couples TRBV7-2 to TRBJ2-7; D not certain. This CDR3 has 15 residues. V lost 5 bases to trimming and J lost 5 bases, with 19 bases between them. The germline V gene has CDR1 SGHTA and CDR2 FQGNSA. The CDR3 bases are TGTGCCAGCAGCGCCACCTGGCTTATAGGGCACGAGCAGTACTTC. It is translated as CASSATWLIGHEQYF.

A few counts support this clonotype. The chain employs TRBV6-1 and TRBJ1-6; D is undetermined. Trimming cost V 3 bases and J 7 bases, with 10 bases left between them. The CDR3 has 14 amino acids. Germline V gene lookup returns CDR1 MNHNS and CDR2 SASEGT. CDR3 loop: CASSENRLNSPLHF. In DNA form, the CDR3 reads TGTGCCAGCAGTGAGAACAGACTAAATTCACCCCTCCACTTT.

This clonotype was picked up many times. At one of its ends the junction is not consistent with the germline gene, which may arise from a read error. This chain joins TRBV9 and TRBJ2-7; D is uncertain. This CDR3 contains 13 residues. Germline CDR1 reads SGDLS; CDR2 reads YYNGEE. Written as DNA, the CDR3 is TGTGCCAGCAGTGTAGGCCAAACCTACGAGCAGTACTTC. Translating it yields CASSVGQTYEQYF. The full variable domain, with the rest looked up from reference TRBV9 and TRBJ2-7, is DSGVTQTPKHLITATGQRVTLRCSPRSGDLSVYWYQQSLDQGLQFLIQYYNGEERAKGNILERFSAQQFPDLHSELNLSSLELGDSALYFCASSVGQTYEQYFGPGTRLTVT.

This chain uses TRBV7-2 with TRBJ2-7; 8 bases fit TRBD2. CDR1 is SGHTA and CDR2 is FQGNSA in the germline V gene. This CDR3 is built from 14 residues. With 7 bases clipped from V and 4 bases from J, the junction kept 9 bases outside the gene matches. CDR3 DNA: TGTGCCAGCACGGGGGGGGGGGGGCCTTACGAGCAGTACTTC. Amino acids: CASTGGGGPYEQYF.